This T cell receptor beta chain was recovered during a study of shared clonotypes between healthy human individuals. Across the study: The donors, a couple of women and a few men, were aged 18 to 49.

Worth noting for this clone: What it binds is not known.

Study-wide points: Generation probabilities were higher for clonotypes shared across all four sorted-subset donors than for unshared ones. Rarefaction showed that sequencing of sorted subsets was incomplete (despite large depth).

The CDR3 runs to 13 residues. The germline V gene encodes CDR1 MNHNY and CDR2 SVGAGI (reference sequence). Trimming cost V 2 bases and J 7 bases, with 8 bases left between them. An approximately 220 ng quantity of DNA, tens of thousands of T cell genomes, went into the sorted-subset replicate PCRs. Produced via immunoSEQ multiplex PCR; TCRdb's table is partial and in-frame only. The data show about 2 million clones, 90% to 95% seen once. Sample: naive CD4+ T cells sorted from blood. Subset given: CD45RA+ positively selected. This receptor was identified in a man between 18 and 29 years old in good health. The chain joins TRBV6-6 to TRBJ1-4, with D unclear. CDR3 sequence reads: CASSYGFTEKLFF. The DNA for the CDR3 is TGTGCCAGCAGTTACGGTTTTACTGAAAAACTGTTTTTT.